A selection of T cell receptor beta chains follows, all from one sample in a study of blood T cell repertoires in COVID-19. TCRdb keeps only in-frame clones here, not all; method: immunoSEQ multiplex PCR. The sample records over 50,000 clones, roughly 86% being singletons. Input material: peripheral blood. Source of these receptors: a man between 65 and 85 years old with active COVID-19. Both conserved end residues are part of each CDR3. The D gene is left open where the match is weak. Some rows have no size entry. The others give once, few or many, or a class for an expanded clone.

v_call: TRBV6-1
clone_size: .
cdr3_length: 16
j_call: TRBJ2-7
d_call: TRBD1
cdr3_nt: TGTGCCAGCAGTGCCCTCCGGGACAGGGCATTCCACGAGCAGTACTTC
cdr3_aa: CASSALRDRAFHEQYF

v_call: TRBV3-1/TRBV3-2
clone_size: .
cdr3_length: 15
j_call: TRBJ2-7
d_call: TRBD1
cdr3_nt: TGTGCCAGCAGCCAACGGGACAGGGGGGCCTACGAGCAGTACTTC
cdr3_aa: CASSQRDRGAYEQYF

v_call: TRBV3-1/TRBV3-2
clone_size: .
cdr3_length: 14
j_call: TRBJ2-7
d_call: TRBD2
cdr3_nt: TGTGCCAGCAGCCTCGGGGGGGCCTTCTACGAGCAGTACTTC
cdr3_aa: CASSLGGAFYEQYF

v_call: TRBV4-3
clone_size: .
cdr3_length: 13
j_call: TRBJ1-2
d_call: .
cdr3_nt: TGCGCCAGCAGCCAAATAGAGGGGAGGGGCTACACCTTC
cdr3_aa: CASSQIEGRGYTF

v_call: TRBV2
clone_size: .
cdr3_length: 17
j_call: TRBJ1-1
d_call: TRBD1
cdr3_nt: TGTGCCAGCAGTGAAAACTTCCCTCGGACAGGAGGGACTGAAGCTTTCTTT
cdr3_aa: CASSENFPRTGGTEAFF

v_call: TRBV19
clone_size: once
cdr3_length: 15
j_call: TRBJ1-1
d_call: .
cdr3_nt: TGTGCCAGTAGTGACGGGCCTCGGGGGAACGCTGAAGCTTTCTTT
cdr3_aa: CASSDGPRGNAEAFF

v_call: TRBV18
clone_size: once
cdr3_length: 15
j_call: TRBJ1-4
d_call: TRBD1
cdr3_nt: TGTGCCAGCTCACCCTTGACAGGGGGCGATGAAAAACTGTTTTTT
cdr3_aa: CASSPLTGGDEKLFF

v_call: TRBV7-2
clone_size: .
cdr3_length: 16
j_call: TRBJ1-2
d_call: .
cdr3_nt: TGTGCCAGCAGCCCTTCGGGGGAAAGGGTGAACTATGGCTACACCTTC
cdr3_aa: CASSPSGERVNYGYTF

v_call: TRBV9
clone_size: .
cdr3_length: 17
j_call: TRBJ2-4
d_call: TRBD2
cdr3_nt: TGTGCCAGCAGCTTGGGACTAGCGGGGGGTTTGGAAAACATTCAGTACTTC
cdr3_aa: CASSLGLAGGLENIQYF

v_call: TRBV4-2
clone_size: .
cdr3_length: 13
j_call: TRBJ1-1
d_call: TRBD1
cdr3_nt: TGTGCCAGCCGCGGGGACAGCTCCACTGAAGCTTTCTTT
cdr3_aa: CASRGDSSTEAFF

v_call: TRBV9
clone_size: .
cdr3_length: 17
j_call: TRBJ1-6
d_call: TRBD1
cdr3_nt: TGTGCCAGCAGCGTCTCAGGGGGACGAATGACAATTTCACCCCTCCACTTT
cdr3_aa: CASSVSGGRMTISPLHF

v_call: TRBV6-2/TRBV6-3
clone_size: .
cdr3_length: 14
j_call: TRBJ1-2
d_call: TRBD1
cdr3_nt: TGTGCCAGCAGTTACTTCCGGGACAGGGATGGCTACACCTTC
cdr3_aa: CASSYFRDRDGYTF

v_call: TRBV19
clone_size: .
cdr3_length: 14
j_call: TRBJ1-2
d_call: TRBD1
cdr3_nt: TGTGCCAGTAGTACCGTAACAGGGGGCTATGGCTACACCTTC
cdr3_aa: CASSTVTGGYGYTF

v_call: TRBV7-3
clone_size: .
cdr3_length: 16
j_call: TRBJ1-1
d_call: TRBD1
cdr3_nt: TGTGCCAGCAGCCCCACCGGGACAGGGGTCAACACTGAAGCTTTCTTT
cdr3_aa: CASSPTGTGVNTEAFF

v_call: TRBV6-5
clone_size: .
cdr3_length: 14
j_call: TRBJ1-2
d_call: .
cdr3_nt: TGTGCCAGCCTCCCCCCAGGGGTCGGCTATGGCTACACCTTC
cdr3_aa: CASLPPGVGYGYTF

v_call: TRBV7-2
clone_size: .
cdr3_length: 14
j_call: TRBJ2-5
d_call: TRBD1
cdr3_nt: TGTGCCAGCAGACGGGACAGGGGGCAAGAGACCCAGTACTTC
cdr3_aa: CASRRDRGQETQYF

v_call: TRBV19
clone_size: once
cdr3_length: 17
j_call: TRBJ2-5
d_call: TRBD2
cdr3_nt: TGTGCCAGTAGTACCCGACTAGCGGGGTCCAGGCAAGAGACCCAGTACTTC
cdr3_aa: CASSTRLAGSRQETQYF

v_call: TRBV7-6
clone_size: .
cdr3_length: 14
j_call: TRBJ2-7
d_call: .
cdr3_nt: TGTGCCAGCAGCTTAGGAGGGCGTGGCTACGAGCAGTACTTC
cdr3_aa: CASSLGGRGYEQYF

v_call: TRBV4-3
clone_size: .
cdr3_length: 17
j_call: TRBJ1-2
d_call: .
cdr3_nt: TGCGCCAGCAGCCAAGATCGGGGGGTACAGTACGTTTATGGCTACACCTTC
cdr3_aa: CASSQDRGVQYVYGYTF

v_call: TRBV5-1
clone_size: .
cdr3_length: 13
j_call: TRBJ1-2
d_call: .
cdr3_nt: TGCGCCAGCAGCTTGGTAATAGGGGATGGCTACACCTTC
cdr3_aa: CASSLVIGDGYTF

v_call: TRBV7-9
clone_size: .
cdr3_length: 14
j_call: TRBJ2-1
d_call: .
cdr3_nt: TGTGCCAGCAGCCCTAACAGGGATGTTGAAGGGCAGTTCTTC
cdr3_aa: CASSPNRDVEGQFF

v_call: TRBV6-5
clone_size: .
cdr3_length: 15
j_call: TRBJ2-7
d_call: .
cdr3_nt: TGTGCCAGCAGTCCGAGACAGCTCGACTCCTACGAGCAGTACTTC
cdr3_aa: CASSPRQLDSYEQYF

v_call: TRBV2
clone_size: .
cdr3_length: 13
j_call: TRBJ1-1
d_call: .
cdr3_nt: TGTGCCAGCAGGCAGGGGAGGGACACTGAAGCTTTCTTT
cdr3_aa: CASRQGRDTEAFF

v_call: TRBV7-2
clone_size: .
cdr3_length: 15
j_call: TRBJ2-2
d_call: TRBD2
cdr3_nt: TGTGCCAGCAGTTTAGCGGGGGGGCCGACCGGGGAGCTGTTTTTT
cdr3_aa: CASSLAGGPTGELFF

v_call: TRBV6-2/TRBV6-3
clone_size: .
cdr3_length: 15
j_call: TRBJ1-4
d_call: TRBD1
cdr3_nt: TGTGCCAGCAGTTACCCAGCAGGGGGAAGAGAAAAACTGTTTTTT
cdr3_aa: CASSYPAGGREKLFF

v_call: TRBV7-2
clone_size: .
cdr3_length: 15
j_call: TRBJ1-1
d_call: TRBD1
cdr3_nt: TGTGCCAGCAGCACTGTGGGACAGCAGAACACTGAAGCTTTCTTT
cdr3_aa: CASSTVGQQNTEAFF

v_call: TRBV11-2
clone_size: .
cdr3_length: 15
j_call: TRBJ2-2
d_call: .
cdr3_nt: TGTGCCAGCAGCCTAAAGCAGGGCAAAACCGGGGAGCTGTTTTTT
cdr3_aa: CASSLKQGKTGELFF

v_call: TRBV28
clone_size: .
cdr3_length: 15
j_call: TRBJ1-5
d_call: TRBD1
cdr3_nt: TGTGCCAGCAGTTTACGACAGGGGGTATATCAGCCCCAGCATTTT
cdr3_aa: CASSLRQGVYQPQHF

v_call: TRBV6-6
clone_size: .
cdr3_length: 16
j_call: TRBJ2-3
d_call: TRBD2
cdr3_nt: TGTGCCAGCAGTTTCCGGACTAGCGGGGGAAAAGATACGCAGTATTTT
cdr3_aa: CASSFRTSGGKDTQYF

v_call: TRBV27
clone_size: once
cdr3_length: 16
j_call: TRBJ1-6
d_call: TRBD1
cdr3_nt: TGTGCCAGCAGTTTGGACAGGGCCTCCTATAATTCACCCCTCCACTTT
cdr3_aa: CASSLDRASYNSPLHF

v_call: TRBV15
clone_size: .
cdr3_length: 17
j_call: TRBJ1-5
d_call: TRBD1
cdr3_nt: TGTGCCACCAGCCTATCGACAGGGCCATCTAGCAATCAGCCCCAGCATTTT
cdr3_aa: CATSLSTGPSSNQPQHF

v_call: TRBV6-6
clone_size: .
cdr3_length: 16
j_call: TRBJ2-1
d_call: TRBD2
cdr3_nt: TGTGCCAGCAGTTACTCGAGTAGCGGGGGGCTCAATGAGCAGTTCTTC
cdr3_aa: CASSYSSSGGLNEQFF

v_call: TRBV9
clone_size: .
cdr3_length: 12
j_call: TRBJ2-7
d_call: .
cdr3_nt: TGTGCCAGCAGCGTACCCAGATACGAGCAGTACTTC
cdr3_aa: CASSVPRYEQYF

v_call: TRBV5-1
clone_size: .
cdr3_length: 15
j_call: TRBJ2-5
d_call: TRBD1
cdr3_nt: TGCGCCAGCAGCTTGGGACAGGGGTTGGGAGAGACCCAGTACTTC
cdr3_aa: CASSLGQGLGETQYF

v_call: TRBV2
clone_size: .
cdr3_length: 14
j_call: TRBJ2-7
d_call: TRBD1
cdr3_nt: TGTGCCAGCAGGAACCGGGACAGGGCCCACGAGCAGTACTTC
cdr3_aa: CASRNRDRAHEQYF

v_call: TRBV9
clone_size: few
cdr3_length: 16
j_call: TRBJ1-2
d_call: .
cdr3_nt: TGTGCCAGCAGCGTAGCCACGGGGAGAAGGAACTATGGCTACACCTTC
cdr3_aa: CASSVATGRRNYGYTF

v_call: TRBV7-8
clone_size: .
cdr3_length: 12
j_call: TRBJ2-5
d_call: TRBD1
cdr3_nt: TGTGCCACTCGAGGGGGCGAAGAGACCCAGTACTTC
cdr3_aa: CATRGGEETQYF

v_call: TRBV5-1
clone_size: once
cdr3_length: 16
j_call: TRBJ2-3
d_call: TRBD2
cdr3_nt: TGCGCCAGCAGCTTGGGCCTGCGGGGGGGAAGAGATACGCAGTATTTT
cdr3_aa: CASSLGLRGGRDTQYF

v_call: TRBV6-5
clone_size: .
cdr3_length: 15
j_call: TRBJ1-5
d_call: TRBD1
cdr3_nt: TGTGCCAGCAGGGCCGGGACAGGGGGAAATCAGCCCCAGCATTTT
cdr3_aa: CASRAGTGGNQPQHF

v_call: TRBV19
clone_size: .
cdr3_length: 16
j_call: TRBJ1-1
d_call: TRBD1
cdr3_nt: TGTGCCAGTAGTAGGAGACAGGGCCCGGGGAACACTGAAGCTTTCTTT
cdr3_aa: CASSRRQGPGNTEAFF

v_call: TRBV30
clone_size: .
cdr3_length: 15
j_call: TRBJ1-6
d_call: .
cdr3_nt: TGTGCCTGGCGACCGCCGGGACTTAGTAATTCACCCCTCCACTTT
cdr3_aa: CAWRPPGLSNSPLHF

v_call: TRBV19
clone_size: .
cdr3_length: 14
j_call: TRBJ2-5
d_call: .
cdr3_nt: TGTGCCAGTAGTCAAGGGCAGGGGCCCTCCACCCAGTACTTC
cdr3_aa: CASSQGQGPSTQYF

v_call: TRBV6-5
clone_size: .
cdr3_length: 14
j_call: TRBJ2-7
d_call: TRBD2
cdr3_nt: TGTGCCAGCAAAAGGGGAGGGGTGTCCTACGAGCAGTACTTC
cdr3_aa: CASKRGGVSYEQYF

v_call: TRBV19
clone_size: .
cdr3_length: 15
j_call: TRBJ1-4
d_call: .
cdr3_nt: TGTGCCAGTAGTGTAGCCGGGACATATGAGGAAAAACTGTTTTTT
cdr3_aa: CASSVAGTYEEKLFF

v_call: TRBV7-9
clone_size: .
cdr3_length: 14
j_call: TRBJ1-1
d_call: TRBD1
cdr3_nt: TGTGCCAGCAGCGCAGACAGGGGGTTCACTGAAGCTTTCTTT
cdr3_aa: CASSADRGFTEAFF

v_call: TRBV12-3/TRBV12-4
clone_size: once
cdr3_length: 13
j_call: TRBJ1-1
d_call: .
cdr3_nt: TGTGCCAGCAGTTTCGGGATCTACACTGAAGCTTTCTTT
cdr3_aa: CASSFGIYTEAFF

v_call: TRBV5-4
clone_size: .
cdr3_length: 15
j_call: TRBJ2-1
d_call: TRBD1
cdr3_nt: TGTGCCAGCCCGAAGGGCAGGGGGCGTACGGGTGAGCAGTTCTTC
cdr3_aa: CASPKGRGRTGEQFF

v_call: TRBV12-3/TRBV12-4
clone_size: .
cdr3_length: 11
j_call: TRBJ2-7
d_call: TRBD1
cdr3_nt: TGTGCCAGCAGTACCAGACAGGGGGCTAGCTTC
cdr3_aa: CASSTRQGASF

v_call: TRBV7-9
clone_size: .
cdr3_length: 12
j_call: TRBJ1-2
d_call: .
cdr3_nt: TGTGCCAGCACCCAGGGTTTGGGTGGCTACACCTTC
cdr3_aa: CASTQGLGGYTF

v_call: TRBV7-2
clone_size: .
cdr3_length: 17
j_call: TRBJ1-3
d_call: .
cdr3_nt: TGTGCCAGCAGTTCCACCAGACAGCTGAGCTCTGGAAACACCATATATTTT
cdr3_aa: CASSSTRQLSSGNTIYF

v_call: TRBV18
clone_size: once
cdr3_length: 16
j_call: TRBJ1-1
d_call: TRBD1
cdr3_nt: TGTGCCAGCTCACCTGGGACAGGGCGGTGGGGCACTGAAGCTTTCTTT
cdr3_aa: CASSPGTGRWGTEAFF

v_call: TRBV5-8
clone_size: .
cdr3_length: 14
j_call: TRBJ2-7
d_call: TRBD1
cdr3_nt: TGTGCCAGCAGCCACGGGACAGGGATCTACGAGCAGTACTTC
cdr3_aa: CASSHGTGIYEQYF

v_call: TRBV4-3
clone_size: once
cdr3_length: 15
j_call: TRBJ1-1
d_call: .
cdr3_nt: TGCGCCAGCAGCCAAGTAGCCAGGGGAGCCACTGAAGCTTTCTTT
cdr3_aa: CASSQVARGATEAFF

v_call: TRBV7-9
clone_size: .
cdr3_length: 14
j_call: TRBJ2-7
d_call: .
cdr3_nt: TGTGCCAGCAGCGCAGGGGTTTACTCCTACGAGCAGTACTTC
cdr3_aa: CASSAGVYSYEQYF

v_call: TRBV3-1/TRBV3-2
clone_size: .
cdr3_length: 11
j_call: TRBJ2-7
d_call: .
cdr3_nt: TGTGCCAGCAGCCTCTCTTTGGAGCAGTACTTC
cdr3_aa: CASSLSLEQYF